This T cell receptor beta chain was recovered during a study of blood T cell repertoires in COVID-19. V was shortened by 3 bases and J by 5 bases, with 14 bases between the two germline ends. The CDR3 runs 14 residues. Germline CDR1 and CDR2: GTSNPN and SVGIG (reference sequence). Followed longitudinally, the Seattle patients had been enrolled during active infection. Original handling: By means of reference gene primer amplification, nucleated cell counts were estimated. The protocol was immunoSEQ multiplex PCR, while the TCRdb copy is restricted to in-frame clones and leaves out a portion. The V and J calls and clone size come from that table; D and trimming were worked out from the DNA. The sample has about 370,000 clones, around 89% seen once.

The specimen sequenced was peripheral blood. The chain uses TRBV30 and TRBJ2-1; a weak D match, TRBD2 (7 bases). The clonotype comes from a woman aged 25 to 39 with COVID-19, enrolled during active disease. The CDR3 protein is CAWRPAGAHNEQFF. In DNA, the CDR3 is TGTGCCTGGAGGCCCGCGGGGGCTCACAATGAGCAGTTCTTC. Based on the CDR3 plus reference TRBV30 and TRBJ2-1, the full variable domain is SQTIHQWPATLVQPVGSPLSLECTVEGTSNPNLYWYRQAAGRGLQLLFYSVGIGQISSEVPQNLSASRPQDRQFILSSKKLLLSDSGFYLCAWRPAGAHNEQFFGPGTRLTVL.